Here is one T cell receptor beta chain with its context. In the PCR, 60 Vbeta and 13 Jbeta primers were used. The table came from immunoSEQ multiplex PCR; TCRdb's copy has only in-frame clones and leaves some out. Of approximately 100,000 clones listed, under 80% are singletons. The CDR3 spans 17 residues. Germline V gene sequence: CDR1 MGHRA, CDR2 YSYEKL. After removal of 2 bases from V and 8 bases from J, the junction contained 13 bases not matched to a gene. The sample belongs to a study of cytomegalovirus exposure and HLA in healthy donors. The TCR originated in a woman in her forties or fifties in good health and CMV-seropositive. The specimen was PBMCs. This chain uses TRBV4-1 with TRBJ1-4; TRBD1 agrees at 8 bases. The CDR3 DNA follows: TGCGCCAGCAGCCAAAAAGGGGGGGCAGGGGGCGCCGAAAAACTGTTTTTT. Its protein is CASSQKGGAGGAEKLFF.